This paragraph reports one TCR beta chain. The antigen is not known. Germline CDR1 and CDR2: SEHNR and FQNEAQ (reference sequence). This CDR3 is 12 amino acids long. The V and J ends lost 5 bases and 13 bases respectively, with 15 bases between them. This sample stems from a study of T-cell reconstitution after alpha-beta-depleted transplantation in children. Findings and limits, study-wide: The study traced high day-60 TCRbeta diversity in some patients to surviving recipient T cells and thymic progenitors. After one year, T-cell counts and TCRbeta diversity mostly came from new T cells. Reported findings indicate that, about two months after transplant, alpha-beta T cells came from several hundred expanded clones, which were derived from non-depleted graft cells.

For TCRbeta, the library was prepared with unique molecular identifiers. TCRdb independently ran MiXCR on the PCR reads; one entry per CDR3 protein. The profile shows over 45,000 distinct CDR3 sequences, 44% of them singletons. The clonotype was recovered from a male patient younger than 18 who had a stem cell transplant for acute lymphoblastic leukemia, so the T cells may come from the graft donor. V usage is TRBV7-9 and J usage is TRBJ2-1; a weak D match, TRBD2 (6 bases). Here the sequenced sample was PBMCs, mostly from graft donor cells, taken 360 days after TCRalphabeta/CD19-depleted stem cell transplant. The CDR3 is CASSPSGLGQFF. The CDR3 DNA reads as TGTGCCAGCAGCCCCTCGGGACTGGGACAGTTCTTC. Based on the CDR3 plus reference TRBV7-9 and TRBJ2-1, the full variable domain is DTGVSQNPRHKITKRGQNVTFRCDPISEHNRLYWYRQTLGQGPEFLTYFQNEAQLEKSRLLSDRFSAERPKGSFSTLEIQRTEQGDSAMYLCASSPSGLGQFFGPGTRLTVL.